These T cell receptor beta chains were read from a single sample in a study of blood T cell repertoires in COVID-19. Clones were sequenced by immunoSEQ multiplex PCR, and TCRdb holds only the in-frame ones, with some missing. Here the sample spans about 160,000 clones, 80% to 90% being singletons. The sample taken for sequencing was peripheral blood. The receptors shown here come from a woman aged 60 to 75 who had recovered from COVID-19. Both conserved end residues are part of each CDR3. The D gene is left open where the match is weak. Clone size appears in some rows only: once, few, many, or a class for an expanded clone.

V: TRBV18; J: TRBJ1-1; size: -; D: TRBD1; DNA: TGTGCCAGCTCACCACGAATTACCACAGGGGAGACTGAAGCTTTCTTT; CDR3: CASSPRITTGETEAFF
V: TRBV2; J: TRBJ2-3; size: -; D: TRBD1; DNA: TGTGCCAGCACCGGGACAGGGAATACGCAGTATTTT; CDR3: CASTGTGNTQYF
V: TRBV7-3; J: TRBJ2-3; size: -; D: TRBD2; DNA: TGTGCCAGCAGCTTTAGCGGGGTGGGGGATACGCAGTATTTT; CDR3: CASSFSGVGDTQYF
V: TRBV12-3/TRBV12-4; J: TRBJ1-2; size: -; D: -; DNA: TGTGCCAGCAGTTCAACAGGGTATTATGGCTACACCTTC; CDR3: CASSSTGYYGYTF
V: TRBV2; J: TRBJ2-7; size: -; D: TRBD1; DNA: TGTGCCAGCAGTGAAATGGACAGGCGTGGGGAGCAGTACTTC; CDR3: CASSEMDRRGEQYF
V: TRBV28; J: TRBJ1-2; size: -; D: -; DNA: TGTGCCAGCACCCCCGGCGGAACTAACTATGGCTACACCTTC; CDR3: CASTPGGTNYGYTF
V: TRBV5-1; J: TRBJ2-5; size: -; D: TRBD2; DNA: TGCGCCAGCAGCCTCCCTAGCGGGGGGTTACAAGAGACCCAGTACTTC; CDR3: CASSLPSGGLQETQYF
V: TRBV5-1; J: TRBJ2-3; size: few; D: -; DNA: TGCGCCAGCAGCCGAAACCACAGAGGCACAGATACGCAGTATTTT; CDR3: CASSRNHRGTDTQYF
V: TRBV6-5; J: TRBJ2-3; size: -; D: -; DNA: TGTGCCAGCAGTTACTCCAGAACAGGCACAGATACGCAGTATTTT; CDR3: CASSYSRTGTDTQYF
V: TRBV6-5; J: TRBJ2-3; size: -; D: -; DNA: TGTGCCAGCGCTACTCCCTGGGCCGATACGCAGTATTTT; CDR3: CASATPWADTQYF
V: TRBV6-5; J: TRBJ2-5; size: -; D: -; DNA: TGTGCCAGCACCCACGGGGGTAGGGGGCGAGAGACCCAGTACTTC; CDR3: CASTHGGRGRETQYF
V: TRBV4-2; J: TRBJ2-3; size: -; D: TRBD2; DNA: TGTGCCAGCAGCCAGCGGACTAGCGGGGGGTCCACAGATACGCAGTATTTT; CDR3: CASSQRTSGGSTDTQYF
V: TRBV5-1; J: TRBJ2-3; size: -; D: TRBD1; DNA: TGCGCCAGCAGCTTGTATACAGGGGGCACAGATACGCAGTATTTT; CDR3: CASSLYTGGTDTQYF
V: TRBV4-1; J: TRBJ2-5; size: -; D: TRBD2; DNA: TGCGCCAGCAGCCGGGGGCGGGGGGCTCAAGAGACCCAGTACTTC; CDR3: CASSRGRGAQETQYF
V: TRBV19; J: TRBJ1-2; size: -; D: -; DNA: TGTGCCAGTAGCCGAAAGGAGGCCCTGGGCTACACCTTC; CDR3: CASSRKEALGYTF
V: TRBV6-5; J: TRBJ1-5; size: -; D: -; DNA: TGTGCCAGCAGTCGAGTAGATCAGCCCCAGCATTTT; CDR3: CASSRVDQPQHF
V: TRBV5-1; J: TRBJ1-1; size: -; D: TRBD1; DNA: TGCGCCAGCAGCTTGGGGGACAGGGGGAACACTGAAGCTTTCTTT; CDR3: CASSLGDRGNTEAFF
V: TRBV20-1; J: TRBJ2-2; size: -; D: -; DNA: TGCAGTGCTAGTGTCTTCGGGGCGAACACCGGGGAGCTGTTTTTT; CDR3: CSASVFGANTGELFF
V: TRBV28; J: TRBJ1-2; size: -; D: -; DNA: TGTGCCAGCAGTTTATCCCAGGGGTCTCGTGGCTACACCTTC; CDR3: CASSLSQGSRGYTF
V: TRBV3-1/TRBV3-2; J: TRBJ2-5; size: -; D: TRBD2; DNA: TGTGCCAGCAGCCAAGGACTTACTAGCGGGGGGCTAGAGACCCAGTACTTC; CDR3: CASSQGLTSGGLETQYF
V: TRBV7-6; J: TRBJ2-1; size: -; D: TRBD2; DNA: TGTGCCAGCAGCCCCGATAGCGGGGAGGCCATCTACAATGAGCAGTTCTTC; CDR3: CASSPDSGEAIYNEQFF
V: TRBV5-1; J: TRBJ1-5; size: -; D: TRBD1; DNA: TGCGCCAGCAGCTCCGGACAGGAAAATCAGCCCCAGCATTTT; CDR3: CASSSGQENQPQHF
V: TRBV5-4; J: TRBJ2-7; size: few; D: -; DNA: TGTGCCAGCAGCTTCGACTTCTCCTACGAGCAGTACTTC; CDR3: CASSFDFSYEQYF
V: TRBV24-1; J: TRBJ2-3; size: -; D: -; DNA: TGTGCCACCCAGGGGGGCAAGACAGGAGATCTCACAGATACGCAGTATTTT; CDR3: CATQGGKTGDLTDTQYF
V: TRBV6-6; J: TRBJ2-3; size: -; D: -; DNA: TGTGCCAGCAGTCCGACCCCGGGAATCCTACGGGGCACAGATACGCAGTATTTT; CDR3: CASSPTPGILRGTDTQYF
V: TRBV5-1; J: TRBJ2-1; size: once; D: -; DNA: TGCGCCAGCAGCGCGCAGGGGATCTCCTACAATGAGCAGTTCTTC; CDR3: CASSAQGISYNEQFF
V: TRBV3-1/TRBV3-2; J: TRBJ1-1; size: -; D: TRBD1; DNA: TGTGCCAGCAACAGTTACAGGGGCGAGGGCACTGAAGCTTTCTTT; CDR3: CASNSYRGEGTEAFF
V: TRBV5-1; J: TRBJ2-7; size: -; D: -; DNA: TGCGCCAGCAGCTTGATGACAGGGACTTCCTACGAGCAGTACTTC; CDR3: CASSLMTGTSYEQYF
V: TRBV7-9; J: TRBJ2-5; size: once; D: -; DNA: TGTGCCAGCAGCTTAGCGGGGGCGACCCAGTACTTC; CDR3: CASSLAGATQYF
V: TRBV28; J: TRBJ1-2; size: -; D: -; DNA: TGTGCCAGCAGTCCGTGGACACCCAAAGAGTCCGGCTACACCTTC; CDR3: CASSPWTPKESGYTF
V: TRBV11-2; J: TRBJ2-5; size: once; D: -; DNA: TGTGCCAGCAGCCCAGCGGTGGTTGATAGTTGGTACTTC; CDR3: CASSPAVVDSWYF
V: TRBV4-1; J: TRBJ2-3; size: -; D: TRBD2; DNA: TGCGCCAGCAGCCGCCTAGCGGGCATAAGCACAGATACGCAGTATTTT; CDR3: CASSRLAGISTDTQYF
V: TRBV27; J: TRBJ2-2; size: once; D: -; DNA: TGTGCCAGCAGTTTAAAACAGGGGGGGGCGAACACCGGGGAGCTGTTTTTT; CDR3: CASSLKQGGANTGELFF
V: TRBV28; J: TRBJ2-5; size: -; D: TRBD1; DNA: TGTGCCAGCAGTGACCCGGGACAGGGTCTAATAGAGACCCAGTACTTC; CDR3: CASSDPGQGLIETQYF
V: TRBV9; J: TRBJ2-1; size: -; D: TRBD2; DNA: TGTGCCAGCAGCGTAGGAGGAGGGACTATTGAGCAGTTCTTC; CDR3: CASSVGGGTIEQFF
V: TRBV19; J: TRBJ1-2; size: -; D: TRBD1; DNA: TGTGCCAGTAGATTCCTGGACAGGGATTATGGCTACACCTTC; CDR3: CASRFLDRDYGYTF
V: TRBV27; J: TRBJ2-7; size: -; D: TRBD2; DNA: TGTGCCAGCAGTCTATTAGCGGGGCTGAGGAACGAGCAGTACTTC; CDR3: CASSLLAGLRNEQYF
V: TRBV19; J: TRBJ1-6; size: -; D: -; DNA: TGTGCCAGTAGTATCTCCTTCGGCTCCTATAATTCACCCCTCCACTTT; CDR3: CASSISFGSYNSPLHF
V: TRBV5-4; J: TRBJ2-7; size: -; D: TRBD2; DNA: TGTGCCAGCAGCTTTCTTAGCGGGGGGGCTGGCTCCTACGAGCAGTACTTC; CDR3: CASSFLSGGAGSYEQYF
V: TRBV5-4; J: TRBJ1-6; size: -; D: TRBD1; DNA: TGTGCCAGCAGCTCCGGACAGGGTCGGACACCCCTCCACTTT; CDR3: CASSSGQGRTPLHF
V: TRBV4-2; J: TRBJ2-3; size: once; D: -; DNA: TGTGCCAGCAGCCCCTCCGGGGATACGCAGTATTTT; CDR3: CASSPSGDTQYF
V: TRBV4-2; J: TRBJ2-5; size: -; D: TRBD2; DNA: TGTGCCAGCAGCCCGGGTTCCACTAGCGGGGGGACTACGAGACTTAAAGAGACCCAGTACTTC; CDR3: CASSPGSTSGGTTRLKETQYF
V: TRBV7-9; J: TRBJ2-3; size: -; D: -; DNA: TGTGCCAGCAGCTTTTCGAGGGCGAGAACAGATACGCAGTATTTT; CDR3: CASSFSRARTDTQYF
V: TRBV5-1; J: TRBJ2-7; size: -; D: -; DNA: TGCGCCAGCAGCTTGGGAGCAGGTACCGAGCAGTACTTC; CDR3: CASSLGAGTEQYF